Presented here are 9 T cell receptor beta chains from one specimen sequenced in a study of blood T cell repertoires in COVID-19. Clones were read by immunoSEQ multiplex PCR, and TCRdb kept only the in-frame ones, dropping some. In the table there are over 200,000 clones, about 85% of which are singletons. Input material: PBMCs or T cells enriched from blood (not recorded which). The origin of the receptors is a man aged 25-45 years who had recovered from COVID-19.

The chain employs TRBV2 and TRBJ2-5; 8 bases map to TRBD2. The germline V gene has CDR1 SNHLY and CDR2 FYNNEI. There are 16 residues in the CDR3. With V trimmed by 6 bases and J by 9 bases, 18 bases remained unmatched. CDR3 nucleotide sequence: TGTGCCAGCAGCCTCCGCCTCGGGGGGGGAGGAGGGCCCCAGTACTTC. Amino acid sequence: CASSLRLGGGGGPQYF.

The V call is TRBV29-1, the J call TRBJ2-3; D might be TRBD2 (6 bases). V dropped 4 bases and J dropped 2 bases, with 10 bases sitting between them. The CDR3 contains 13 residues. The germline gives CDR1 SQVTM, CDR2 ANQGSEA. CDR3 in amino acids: CSVGGGNTDTQYF. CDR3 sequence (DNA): TGCAGCGTTGGTGGCGGGAACACAGATACGCAGTATTTT.

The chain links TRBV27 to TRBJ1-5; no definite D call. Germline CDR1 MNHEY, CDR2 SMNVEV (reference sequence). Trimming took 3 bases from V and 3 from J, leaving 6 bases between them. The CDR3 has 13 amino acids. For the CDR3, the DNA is TGTGCCAGCAGTTTTTTTTACAATCAGCCCCAGCATTTT. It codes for CASSFFYNQPQHF.

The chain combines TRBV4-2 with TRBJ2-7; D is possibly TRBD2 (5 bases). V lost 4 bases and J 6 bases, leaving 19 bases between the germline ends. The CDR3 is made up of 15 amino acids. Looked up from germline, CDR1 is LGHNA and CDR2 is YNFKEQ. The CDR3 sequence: CASSPAWEPRFEQYF. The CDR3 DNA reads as TGTGCCAGCAGCCCCGCTTGGGAGCCGCGGTTCGAGCAGTACTTC.

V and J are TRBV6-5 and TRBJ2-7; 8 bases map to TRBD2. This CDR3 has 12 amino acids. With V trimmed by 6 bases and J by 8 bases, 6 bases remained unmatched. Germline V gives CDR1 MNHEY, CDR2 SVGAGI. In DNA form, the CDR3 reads TGTGCCAGCAGATCAACTAGCGGCCAGCAGTACTTC. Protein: CASRSTSGQQYF.

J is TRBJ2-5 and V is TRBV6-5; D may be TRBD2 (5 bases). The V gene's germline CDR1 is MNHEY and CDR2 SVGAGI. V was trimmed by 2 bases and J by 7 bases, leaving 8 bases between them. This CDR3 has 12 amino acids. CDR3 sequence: CASSYTEGTQYF. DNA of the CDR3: TGTGCCAGCAGTTACACCGAGGGGACCCAGTACTTC.

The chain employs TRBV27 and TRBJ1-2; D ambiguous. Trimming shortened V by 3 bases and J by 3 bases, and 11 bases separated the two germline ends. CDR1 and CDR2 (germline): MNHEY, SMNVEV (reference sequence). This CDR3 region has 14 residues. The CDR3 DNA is TGTGCCAGCAGTTTTAGGTCAGGATACTATGGCTACACCTTC. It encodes CASSFRSGYYGYTF.

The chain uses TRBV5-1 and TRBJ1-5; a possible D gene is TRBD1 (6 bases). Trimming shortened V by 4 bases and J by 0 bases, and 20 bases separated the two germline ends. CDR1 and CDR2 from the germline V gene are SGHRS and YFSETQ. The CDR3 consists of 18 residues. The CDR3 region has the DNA TGCGCCAGCAGCGAGGGGACAATGGAATCTTATAGCAATCAGCCCCAGCATTTT. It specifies CASSEGTMESYSNQPQHF.

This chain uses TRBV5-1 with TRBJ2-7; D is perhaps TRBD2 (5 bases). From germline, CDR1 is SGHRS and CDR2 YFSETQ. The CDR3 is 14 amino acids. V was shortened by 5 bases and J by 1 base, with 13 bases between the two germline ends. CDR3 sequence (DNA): TGCGCCAGCAGTCCGGACTCCACTTCCTACGAGCAGTACTTC. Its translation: CASSPDSTSYEQYF.